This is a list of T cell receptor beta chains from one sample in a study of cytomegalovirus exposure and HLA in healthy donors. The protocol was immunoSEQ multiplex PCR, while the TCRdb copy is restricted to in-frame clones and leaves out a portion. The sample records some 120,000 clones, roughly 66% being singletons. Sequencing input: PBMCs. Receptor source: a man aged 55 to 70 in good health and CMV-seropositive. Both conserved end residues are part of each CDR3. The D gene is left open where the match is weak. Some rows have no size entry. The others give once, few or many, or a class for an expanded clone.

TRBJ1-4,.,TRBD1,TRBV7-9,TGTGCCAGCAGCCGGACAGGGTTGGGAGAAAAACTGTTTTTT,CASSRTGLGEKLFF
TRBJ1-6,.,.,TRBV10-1,TGCGCCAGCAGTGAATCAGGGGCGCCGAGGTCACCCCTCCACTTT,CASSESGAPRSPLHF
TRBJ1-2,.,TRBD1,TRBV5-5,TGTGCCAGCAGCTTGGACAGGGGGCGAGGCTATGGCTACACCTTC,CASSLDRGRGYGYTF
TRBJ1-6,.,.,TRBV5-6,TGTGCCAGCAGCTACCCGACGGGGGGCGACTCACCCCTCCACTTT,CASSYPTGGDSPLHF
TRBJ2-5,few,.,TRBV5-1,TGCGCCAGCAGCCCGGACAGCTCGAGGGAGACCCAGTACTTC,CASSPDSSRETQYF
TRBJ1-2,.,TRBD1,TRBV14,TGTGCCAGCAGCCCCCTCCCCGGACAGGGGGCGGGTGGCTACACCTTC,CASSPLPGQGAGGYTF
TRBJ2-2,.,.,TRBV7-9,TGTGCCAGCAGCCGACTAGGGAACACCGGGGAGCTGTTTTTT,CASSRLGNTGELFF
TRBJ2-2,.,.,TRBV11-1,TGTGCCAGCCTCCCCCAGACTACCACCGGGGAGCTGTTTTTT,CASLPQTTTGELFF
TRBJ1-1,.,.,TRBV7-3,TGTGCCAGCAGCTTGGGCGGGGAGGAAGCTTTCTTT,CASSLGGEEAFF
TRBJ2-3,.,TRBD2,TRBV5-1,TGCGCCAGCAGCTCCCCCTCCGGGACTAGCGGCGATACGCAGTATTTT,CASSSPSGTSGDTQYF
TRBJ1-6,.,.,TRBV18,TGTGCCAGCTCACCACCCTCTCATCGGGGGAATTCACCCCTCCACTTT,CASSPPSHRGNSPLHF
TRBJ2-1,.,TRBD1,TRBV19,TGTGCCAGTTCATCCGACAGGGCCTCTGGGAATGAGCAGTTCTTC,CASSSDRASGNEQFF
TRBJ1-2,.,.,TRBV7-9,TGTGCCAGCAGCTCGGGTTCGACCTATGGCTACACCTTC,CASSSGSTYGYTF
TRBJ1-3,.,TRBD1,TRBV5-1,TGCGCCAGCAGCTTGGCCATGGAGGGGGCATCTGGAAACACCATATATTTT,CASSLAMEGASGNTIYF
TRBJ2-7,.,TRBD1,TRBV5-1,TGCGCCAGCAGCTTATCGCCGTTGGGGACAGGTTTCGCCTACGAGCAGTACTTC,CASSLSPLGTGFAYEQYF
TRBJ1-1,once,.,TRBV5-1,TGCGCCAGCAGCCTATTACGGGACATTTCAACTGAAGCTTTCTTT,CASSLLRDISTEAFF
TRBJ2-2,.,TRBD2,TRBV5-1,TGCGCCAGCAATCCCCCTAGCGGGGTAAACACCGGGGAGCTGTTTTTT,CASNPPSGVNTGELFF
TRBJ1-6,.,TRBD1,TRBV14,TGTGCCAGCAGCCAAGAACGCCGGACAGGGATAAGGTCACCCCTCCACTTT,CASSQERRTGIRSPLHF
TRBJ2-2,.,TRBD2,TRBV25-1,TGTGCCAGCAGTTTAGCGGGGGAGAACACCGGGGAGCTGTTTTTT,CASSLAGENTGELFF
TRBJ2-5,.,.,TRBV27,TGTGCCAGCAGTTTACTTTCAGGGTACCAAGAGACCCAGTACTTC,CASSLLSGYQETQYF
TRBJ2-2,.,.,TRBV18,TGTGCCAGCTCACCGCCAGGAAACACCGGGGAGCTGTTTTTT,CASSPPGNTGELFF
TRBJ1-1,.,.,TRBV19,TGTGCCAGTAGTATGCGGGACACTGAAGCTTTCTTT,CASSMRDTEAFF
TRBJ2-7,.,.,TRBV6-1,TGTGCCAGCAGTGATAGCGGGACAGGGTATAGCGAGCAGTACTTC,CASSDSGTGYSEQYF
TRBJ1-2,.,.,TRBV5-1,TGCGCCAGCAGCCCCGAGGGTGGCAGTCACAATGGCTACACCTTC,CASSPEGGSHNGYTF
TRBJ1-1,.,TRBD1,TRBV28,TGTGCCAGCAGACGACAGACAGGGGTCACTGAAGCTTTCTTT,CASRRQTGVTEAFF
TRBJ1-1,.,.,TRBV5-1,TGCGCCAGCAGCTTGGTGGGGCTCCCGGGCACTGAAGCTTTCTTT,CASSLVGLPGTEAFF
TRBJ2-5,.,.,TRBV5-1,TGCGCCAGCAGCCTGGAGATTGGGCTCGAAGAGACCCAGTACTTC,CASSLEIGLEETQYF